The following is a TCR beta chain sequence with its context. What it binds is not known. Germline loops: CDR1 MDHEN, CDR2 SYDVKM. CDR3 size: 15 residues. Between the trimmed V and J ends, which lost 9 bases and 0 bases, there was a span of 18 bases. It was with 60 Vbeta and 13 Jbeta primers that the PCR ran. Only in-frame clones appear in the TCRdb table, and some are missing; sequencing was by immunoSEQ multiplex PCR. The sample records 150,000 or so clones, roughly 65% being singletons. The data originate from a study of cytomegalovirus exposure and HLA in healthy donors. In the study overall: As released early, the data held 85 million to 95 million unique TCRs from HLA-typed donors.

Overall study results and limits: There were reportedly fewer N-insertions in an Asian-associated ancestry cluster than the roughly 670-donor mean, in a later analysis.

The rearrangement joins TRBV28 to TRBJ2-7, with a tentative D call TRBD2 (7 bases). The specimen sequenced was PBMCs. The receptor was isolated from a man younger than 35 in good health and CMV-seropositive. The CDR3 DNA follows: TGTGCCAGTGCCGAGGGGGGGACAAGCTCCTACGAGCAGTACGTC. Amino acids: CASAEGGTSSYEQYV.